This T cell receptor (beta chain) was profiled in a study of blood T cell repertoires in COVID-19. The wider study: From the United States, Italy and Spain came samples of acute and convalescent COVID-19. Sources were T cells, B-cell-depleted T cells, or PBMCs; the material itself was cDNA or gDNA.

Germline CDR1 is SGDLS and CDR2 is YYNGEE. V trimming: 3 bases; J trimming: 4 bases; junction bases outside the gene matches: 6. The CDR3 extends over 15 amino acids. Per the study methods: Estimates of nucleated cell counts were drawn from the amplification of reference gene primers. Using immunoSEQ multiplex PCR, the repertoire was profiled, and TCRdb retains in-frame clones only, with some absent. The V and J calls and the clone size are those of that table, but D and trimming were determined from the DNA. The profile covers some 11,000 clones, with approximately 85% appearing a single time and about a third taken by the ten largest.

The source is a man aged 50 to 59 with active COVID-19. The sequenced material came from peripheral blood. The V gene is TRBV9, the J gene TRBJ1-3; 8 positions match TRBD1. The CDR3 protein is CASSATGGTGNTIYF. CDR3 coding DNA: TGTGCCAGCAGCGCCACAGGGGGGACGGGAAACACCATATATTTT.